Detailed here is one T cell receptor (beta chain). Antigen specificity is unknown. RNA transcripts were the template for amplifying TCR beta CDR3 regions. RT-PCR in the first round (using the HTBI primer set) targeted the TCR CDR3. From the multiplex PCR reads, TCRdb called clonotypes with MiXCR, one entry per CDR3 protein. The table includes 280,000 or so distinct CDR3 sequences, about 25% detected once. This sample stems from a study of T cells in Graves' hyperthyroidism and ophthalmopathy. Whole-study results and caveats: From stable hyperthyroidism, ophthalmopathy was set apart by a 13 V-J model. Prediction of ophthalmopathy progression came a median approximately 6.6 months pre-onset.

The CDR3 extends over 13 amino acids. V gave up 6 bases and J gave up 8 bases, with 13 bases separating them. Germline V gene lookup returns CDR1 MNHNS and CDR2 SASEGT. Sequenced input: blood. The V call is TRBV6-1, the J call TRBJ2-2; D might be TRBD2 (5 bases). The clonotype was recovered from a man aged 35 to 55 with Graves' hyperthyroidism that later progressed to Graves' ophthalmopathy. CDR3 region: CASRPGIVGELFF. CDR3 DNA: TGTGCCAGCAGACCCGGGATCGTGGGGGAGCTGTTTTTT.